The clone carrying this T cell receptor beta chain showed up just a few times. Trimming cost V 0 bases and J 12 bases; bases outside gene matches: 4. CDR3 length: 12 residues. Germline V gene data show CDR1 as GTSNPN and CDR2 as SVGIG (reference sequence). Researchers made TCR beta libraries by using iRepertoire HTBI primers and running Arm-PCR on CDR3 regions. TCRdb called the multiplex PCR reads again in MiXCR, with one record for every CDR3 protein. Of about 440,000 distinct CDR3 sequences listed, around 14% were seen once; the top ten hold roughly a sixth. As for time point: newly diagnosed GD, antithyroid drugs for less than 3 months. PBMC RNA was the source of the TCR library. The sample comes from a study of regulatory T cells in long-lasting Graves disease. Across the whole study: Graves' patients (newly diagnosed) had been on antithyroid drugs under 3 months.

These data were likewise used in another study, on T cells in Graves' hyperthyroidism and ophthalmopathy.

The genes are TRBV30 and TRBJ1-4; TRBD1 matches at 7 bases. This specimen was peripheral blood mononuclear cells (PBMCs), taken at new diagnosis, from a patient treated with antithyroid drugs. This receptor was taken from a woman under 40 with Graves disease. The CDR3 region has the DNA TGTGCCTGGAGTGTAGGAGGGGGCCAACTGTTTTTT. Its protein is CAWSVGGGQLFF.